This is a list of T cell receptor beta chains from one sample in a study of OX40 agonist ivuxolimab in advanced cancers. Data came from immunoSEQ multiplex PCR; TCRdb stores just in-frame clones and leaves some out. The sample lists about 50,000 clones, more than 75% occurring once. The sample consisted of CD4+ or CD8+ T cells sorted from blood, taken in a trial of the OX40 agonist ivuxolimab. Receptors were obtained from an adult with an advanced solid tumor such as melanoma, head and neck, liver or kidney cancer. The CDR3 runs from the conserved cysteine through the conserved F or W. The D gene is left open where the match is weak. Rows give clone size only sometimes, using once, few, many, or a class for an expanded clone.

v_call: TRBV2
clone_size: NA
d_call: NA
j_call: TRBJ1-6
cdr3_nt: TGTGCCAGCAGCCCGGACCCTTGGGTTTCACCCCTCCACTTT
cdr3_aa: CASSPDPWVSPLHF

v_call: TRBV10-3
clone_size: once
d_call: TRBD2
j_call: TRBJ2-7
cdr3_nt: TGTGCCATCAGTGAGTCTCAGGGAGGGCTCGAGCAGTACTTC
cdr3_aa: CAISESQGGLEQYF

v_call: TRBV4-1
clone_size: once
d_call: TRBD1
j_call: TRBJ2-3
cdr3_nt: TGCGCCAGCAGCCGCAAGGCCGGGACAGGGGGCATATCAGATACGCAGTATTTT
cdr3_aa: CASSRKAGTGGISDTQYF

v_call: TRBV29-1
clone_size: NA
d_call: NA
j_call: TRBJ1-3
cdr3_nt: TGCAGCGTTAGAAAAGGGGCTGGAAACACCATATATTTT
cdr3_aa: CSVRKGAGNTIYF

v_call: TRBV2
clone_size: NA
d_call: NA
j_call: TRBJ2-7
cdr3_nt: TGTGCCAGCAGTGCATTGGCCTACGAGCAGTACTTC
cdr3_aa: CASSALAYEQYF

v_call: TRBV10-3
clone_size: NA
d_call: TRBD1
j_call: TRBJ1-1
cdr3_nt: TGTGCCATCAGTTTCTCCGGGACAGGGGGCGTCACTGAAGCTTTCTTT
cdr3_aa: CAISFSGTGGVTEAFF

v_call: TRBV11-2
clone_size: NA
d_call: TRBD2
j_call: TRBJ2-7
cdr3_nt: TGTGCCAGCAGCTTATACCGCGGGAGTTACGAGCAGTACTTC
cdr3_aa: CASSLYRGSYEQYF

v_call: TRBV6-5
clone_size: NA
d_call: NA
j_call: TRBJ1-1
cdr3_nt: TGTGCCAGCAGTTACGGGGGGGTGCTGAACACTGAAGCTTTCTTT
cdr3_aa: CASSYGGVLNTEAFF

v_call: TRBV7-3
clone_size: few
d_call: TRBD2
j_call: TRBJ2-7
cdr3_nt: TGTGCCAGCAGCCTGACTAGCGGGGGACACTACGAGCAGTACTTC
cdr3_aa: CASSLTSGGHYEQYF

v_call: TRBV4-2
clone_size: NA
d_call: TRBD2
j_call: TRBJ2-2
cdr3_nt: TGTGCCAGCAGCCAAAGCTCCCTTAGCGGGACCGGGGAGCTGTTTTTT
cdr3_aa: CASSQSSLSGTGELFF

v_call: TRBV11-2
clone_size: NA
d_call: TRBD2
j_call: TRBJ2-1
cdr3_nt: TGTGCCAGCAGCTTAGGGACTAGCGGGGAATCCTACAATGAGCAGTTCTTC
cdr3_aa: CASSLGTSGESYNEQFF